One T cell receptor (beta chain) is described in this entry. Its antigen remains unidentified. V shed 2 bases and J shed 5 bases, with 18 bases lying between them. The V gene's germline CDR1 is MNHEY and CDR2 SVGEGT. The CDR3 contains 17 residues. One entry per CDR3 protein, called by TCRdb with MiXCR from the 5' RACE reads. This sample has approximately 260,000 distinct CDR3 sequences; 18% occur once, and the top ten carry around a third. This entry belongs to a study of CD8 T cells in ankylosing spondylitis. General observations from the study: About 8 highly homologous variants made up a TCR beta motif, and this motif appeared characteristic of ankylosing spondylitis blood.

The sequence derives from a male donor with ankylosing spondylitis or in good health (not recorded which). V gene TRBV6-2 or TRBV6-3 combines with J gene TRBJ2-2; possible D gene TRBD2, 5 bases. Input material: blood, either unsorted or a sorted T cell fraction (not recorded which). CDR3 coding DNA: TGTGCCAGCAGTTACCTAAGTATAGGGAGAGGAACCGGGGAGCTGTTTTTT. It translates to CASSYLSIGRGTGELFF.